This TCR beta chain was recovered during a study of OX40 agonist ivuxolimab in advanced cancers. Study details: People in dose escalation had one of these cancers: hepatocellular carcinoma, melanoma, renal cell or head and neck cancer. Allowance was made for prior anti-PD-1, anti-PD-L1 or anti-CTLA-4 therapy, and approximately 41% had some. Regarding the study as a whole: Among some nonresponders, normalized T-cell clonal expansion was also low.

The ends were cut back, 0 bases at V and 11 bases at J, with 13 bases in the middle. The V gene's germline CDR1 is MNHNS and CDR2 SASEGT. The CDR3 consists of 13 residues. Profiling relied on immunoSEQ multiplex PCR, and the TCRdb table lists in-frame clones only, not all of them. The sample shows roughly 73,000 clones, more than 80% of them seen only once. On this clone: Antigen unknown.

Blood was sampled at baseline, cycle 4 day 1, and cycle 7 day 1. V is TRBV6-1 and J is TRBJ1-1; TRBD1 might be the D (5 bases). This TCR derives from an adult with an advanced solid tumor such as melanoma, head and neck, liver or kidney cancer. Here the sequenced sample was CD4+ or CD8+ T cells sorted from blood, taken in a trial of the OX40 agonist ivuxolimab. The CDR3 protein is CASSEAKGVGAFF. The CDR3, as DNA: TGTGCCAGCAGTGAAGCAAAAGGGGTAGGGGCTTTCTTT.